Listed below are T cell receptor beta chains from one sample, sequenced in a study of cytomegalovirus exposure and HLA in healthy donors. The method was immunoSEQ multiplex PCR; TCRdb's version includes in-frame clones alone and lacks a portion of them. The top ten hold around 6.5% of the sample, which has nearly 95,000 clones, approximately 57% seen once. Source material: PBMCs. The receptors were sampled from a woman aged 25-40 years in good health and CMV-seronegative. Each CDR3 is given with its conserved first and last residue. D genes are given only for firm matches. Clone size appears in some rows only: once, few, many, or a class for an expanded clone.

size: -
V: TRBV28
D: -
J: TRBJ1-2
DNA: TGTGCCAGCAGTGCCCACCAGGGCTACACCTTC
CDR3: CASSAHQGYTF

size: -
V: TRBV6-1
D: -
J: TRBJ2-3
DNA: TGTGCCAGCAGAGGCATGCGGGGTAGCACAGATACGCAGTATTTT
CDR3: CASRGMRGSTDTQYF

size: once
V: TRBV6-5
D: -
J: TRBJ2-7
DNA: TGTGCCAGCAGGAGACAGTGGCCAGATGAGCAGTACTTC
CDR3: CASRRQWPDEQYF

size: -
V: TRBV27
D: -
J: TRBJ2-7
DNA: TGTGCCAGCAGCCTTTCGTCAGGTCACGAGCAGTACTTC
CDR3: CASSLSSGHEQYF

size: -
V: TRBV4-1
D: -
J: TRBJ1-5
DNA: TGCGCCAGCAGCCAAGAAGGGGCAGGGCCCCAGCATTTT
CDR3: CASSQEGAGPQHF

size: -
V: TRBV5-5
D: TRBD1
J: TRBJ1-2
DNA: TGTGCCAGCAGCCGCACAGGGGCGGAAGGCTACACCTTC
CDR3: CASSRTGAEGYTF

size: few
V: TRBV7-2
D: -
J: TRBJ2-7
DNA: TGTGCCAGCAGCTTAGCGTTTCAGGGGTACGAGCAGTACTTC
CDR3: CASSLAFQGYEQYF

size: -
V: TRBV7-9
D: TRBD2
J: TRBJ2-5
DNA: TGTGCCAGCAGCTCCGTTAGCGGGGAAACTCAAGAGACCCAGTACTTC
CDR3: CASSSVSGETQETQYF

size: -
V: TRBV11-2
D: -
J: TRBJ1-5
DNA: TGTGCCAGCAGCCAAGGAGACAGGCGCAATCAGCCCCAGCATTTT
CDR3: CASSQGDRRNQPQHF

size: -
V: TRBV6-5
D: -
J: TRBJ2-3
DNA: TGTGCCAGCAGCCTCCGGGACTCGCTTACAGATACGCAGTATTTT
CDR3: CASSLRDSLTDTQYF

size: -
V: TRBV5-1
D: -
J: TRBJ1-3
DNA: TGCGCCAGCAGCGCCTCCCCATTGACAAACTCTGGAAACACCATATATTTT
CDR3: CASSASPLTNSGNTIYF

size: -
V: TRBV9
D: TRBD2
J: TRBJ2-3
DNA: TGTGCCAGCAGCGTAGCCAGCGGGAGTGCAGATACGCAGTATTTT
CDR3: CASSVASGSADTQYF

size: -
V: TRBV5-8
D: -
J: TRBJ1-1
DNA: TGTGCCAGCAGCTCCGAAAGGGGTCGATACGGTGAAGCTTTCTTT
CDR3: CASSSERGRYGEAFF

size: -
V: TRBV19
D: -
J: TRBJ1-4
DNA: TGTGCCAGTAGTATAAGGGGTGAAAAACTGTTTTTT
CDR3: CASSIRGEKLFF

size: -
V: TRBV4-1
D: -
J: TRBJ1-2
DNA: TGCGCCAGCAGCCAAATGACAGATGCACAACTCGGGGGCTACACCTTC
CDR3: CASSQMTDAQLGGYTF

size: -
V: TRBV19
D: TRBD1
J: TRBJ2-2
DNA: TGTGCCATCCGAGCAGGGGGCGGGGAGCTGTTTTTT
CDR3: CAIRAGGGELFF

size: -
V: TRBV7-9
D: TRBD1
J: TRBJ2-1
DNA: TGTGCCAGCAGCCGGATAAAGGGACAGGGGGGGTACAATGAGCAGTTCTTC
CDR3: CASSRIKGQGGYNEQFF

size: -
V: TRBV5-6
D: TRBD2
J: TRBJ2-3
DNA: TGTGCCAGCAGCTTGTACGGGAGGCCCAGACTTAGCACAGATACGCAGTATTTT
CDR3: CASSLYGRPRLSTDTQYF